Each of the 3 T cell receptor beta chains below was sequenced from the same sample in a study of naive and memory T cell subsets (dated by TCRdb to about 2017). Library prep was done by UMI-ligation and nested PCR. The instrument given in TCRdb is Illumina MiSeq. An equimolar mix of two oligonucleotides covering both TRBC1 and TRBC2 was used as the beta constant-region primer. The ligated cDNA went through four rounds of PCR with nested alpha and beta constant-region primers together with the SP2 primer. TCRdb redid the processing of the public reads, applying fastp at Q25 and MiXCR, and retained in-frame beta chains. Rows with one shared CDR3 protein collapse into an entry with the most common genes and DNA. This sample comprises some 83,000 distinct CDR3 sequences, about 10% of them detected only once. 1.2% of the sample comes from the top ten. Sequencing input: naive CD8+ T cells from blood. The cell subset or site label of this sample denotes: naive T cells, CD45RA high CD27+. All receptors come from a human donor in good health.

This clonotype was counted ten times or more. The V gene is TRBV11-2, the J gene TRBJ2-3, with TRBD2 as a possible D gene (6 bases). Germline CDR1 is SGHAT and CDR2 is FQNNGV. Trimming left V 2 bases short and J 0 bases short, with 15 bases between. The CDR3 covers 17 residues. The CDR3 DNA follows: TGTGCCAGCAGCTTACCCCGGTCCGGGACTAGCACAGATACGCAGTATTTT. Translated: CASSLPRSGTSTDTQYF.

The sample holds a few counts of this clonotype. The chain carries TRBV10-1 and TRBJ1-5, with D unresolved. CDR3 size: 15 residues. The germline V gene has CDR1 WNHNN and CDR2 SYGVQD (reference sequence). V dropped 6 bases and J dropped 0 bases, with 12 bases sitting between them. The CDR3 sequence is CASSTSTDSNQPQHF. In nucleotides, the CDR3 is TGCGCCAGCAGCACATCGACGGATAGCAATCAGCCCCAGCATTTT.

This clonotype was observed at least ten times. This chain joins TRBV12-3 or TRBV12-4 and TRBJ2-1; TRBD2 is a possible D gene (5 bases). The V end lost 2 bases, the J end lost 13 bases, and 9 bases lay between the germline ends. CDR3 length equals 11 residues. The CDR3 loop is CASSLSAGQFF. The CDR3 nucleotides read TGTGCCAGCAGTTTATCCGCGGGCCAGTTCTTC.